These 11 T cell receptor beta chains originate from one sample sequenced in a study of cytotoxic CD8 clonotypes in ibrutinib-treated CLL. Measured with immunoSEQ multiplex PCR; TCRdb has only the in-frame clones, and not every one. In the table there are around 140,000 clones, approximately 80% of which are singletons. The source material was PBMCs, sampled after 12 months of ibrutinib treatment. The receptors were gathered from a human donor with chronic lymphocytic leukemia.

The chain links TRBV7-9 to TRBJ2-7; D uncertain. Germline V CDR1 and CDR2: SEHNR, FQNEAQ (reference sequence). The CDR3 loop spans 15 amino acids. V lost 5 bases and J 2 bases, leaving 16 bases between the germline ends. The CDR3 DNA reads TGTGCCAGCAGCCGGTCGATAGGCAGAACCTACGAGCAGTACTTC. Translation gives CASSRSIGRTYEQYF.

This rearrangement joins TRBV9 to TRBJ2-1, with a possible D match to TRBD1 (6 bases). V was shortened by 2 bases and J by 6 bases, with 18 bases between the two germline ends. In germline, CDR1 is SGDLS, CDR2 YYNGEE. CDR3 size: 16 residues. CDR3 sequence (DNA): TGTGCCAGCAGCGTGTATGACAGGCCTTTCCCCAATGAGCAGTTCTTC. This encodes CASSVYDRPFPNEQFF.

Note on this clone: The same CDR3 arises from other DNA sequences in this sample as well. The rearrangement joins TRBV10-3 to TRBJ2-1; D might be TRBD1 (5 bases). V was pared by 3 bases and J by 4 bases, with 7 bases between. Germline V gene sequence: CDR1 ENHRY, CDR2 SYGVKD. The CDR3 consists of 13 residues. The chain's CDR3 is CAISDDRYNEQFF. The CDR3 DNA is TGTGCCATCAGTGACGACAGATACAATGAGCAGTTCTTC.

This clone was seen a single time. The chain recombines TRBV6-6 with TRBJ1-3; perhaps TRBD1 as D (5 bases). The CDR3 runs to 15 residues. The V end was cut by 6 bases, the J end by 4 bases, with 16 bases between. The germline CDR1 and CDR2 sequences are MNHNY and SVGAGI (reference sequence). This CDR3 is CASRPPGTAGNTIYF. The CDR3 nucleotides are TGTGCCAGCAGACCACCCGGGACCGCAGGAAACACCATATATTTT.

The CDR3 loop reads CASSLGQTLYYGYTF. As DNA, the CDR3 is TGTGCCAGCAGCTTAGGACAGACACTCTACTATGGCTACACCTTC. This chain uses TRBV11-2 with TRBJ1-2, with D possibly matching TRBD1 (5 bases). CDR1 and CDR2 (germline): SGHAT, FQNNGV. V lost 1 base to trimming and J lost 3 bases, with 12 bases between them. The CDR3 covers 15 residues.

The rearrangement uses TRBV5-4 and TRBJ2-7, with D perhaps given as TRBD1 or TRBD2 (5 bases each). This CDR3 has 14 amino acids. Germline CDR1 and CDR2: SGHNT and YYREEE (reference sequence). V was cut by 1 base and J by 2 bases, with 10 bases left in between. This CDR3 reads CASSLFEGTYEQYF. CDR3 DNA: TGTGCCAGCAGCTTGTTCGAGGGGACCTACGAGCAGTACTTC.

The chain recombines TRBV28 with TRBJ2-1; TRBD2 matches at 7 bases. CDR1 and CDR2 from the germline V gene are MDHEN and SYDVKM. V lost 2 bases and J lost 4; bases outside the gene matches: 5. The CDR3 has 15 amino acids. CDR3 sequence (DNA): TGTGCCAGCAGTTTAAGGCGGGAGAGGTACAATGAGCAGTTCTTC. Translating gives CASSLRRERYNEQFF.

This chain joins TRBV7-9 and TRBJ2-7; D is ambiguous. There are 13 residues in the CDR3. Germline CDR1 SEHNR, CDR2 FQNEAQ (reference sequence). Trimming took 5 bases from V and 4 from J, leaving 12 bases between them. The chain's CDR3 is CASSPGIDYEQYF. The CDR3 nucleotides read TGTGCCAGCAGCCCTGGGATAGATTACGAGCAGTACTTC.

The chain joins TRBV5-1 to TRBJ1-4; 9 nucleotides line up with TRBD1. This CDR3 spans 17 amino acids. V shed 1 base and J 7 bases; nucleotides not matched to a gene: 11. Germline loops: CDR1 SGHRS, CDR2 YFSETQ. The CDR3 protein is CASSLTGGALVTEKLFF. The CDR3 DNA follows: TGCGCCAGCAGCTTGACAGGGGGCGCATTGGTTACTGAAAAACTGTTTTTT.

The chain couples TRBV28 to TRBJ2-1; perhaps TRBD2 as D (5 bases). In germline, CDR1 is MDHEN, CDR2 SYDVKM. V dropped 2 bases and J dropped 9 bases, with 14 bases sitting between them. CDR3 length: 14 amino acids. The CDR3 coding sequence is TGTGCCAGCAGTTTAGCGGGCACCTACTTTGAGCAGTTCTTC. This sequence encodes CASSLAGTYFEQFF.

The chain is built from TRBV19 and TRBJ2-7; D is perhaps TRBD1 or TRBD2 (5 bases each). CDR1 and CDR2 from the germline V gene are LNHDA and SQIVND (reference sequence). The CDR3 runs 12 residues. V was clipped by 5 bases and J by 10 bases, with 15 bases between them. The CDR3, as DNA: TGTGCCAGTAGTGGGGGACGAGGAACCCAGTACTTC. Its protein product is CASSGGRGTQYF.